This is a list of T cell receptor beta chains from one sample in a study of T-cell reconstitution after alpha-beta-depleted transplantation in children. TCRdb ran MiXCR on the PCR reads and lists one entry per CDR3 protein. The sample has 200,000 to 250,000 distinct CDR3 sequences, around 12% seen once; the top ten hold approximately 2.9%. The sample was PBMCs from the stem cell graft donor, taken from the stem cell graft. The origin of the receptors is a human donor who donated a stem cell graft to a child with acute lymphoblastic leukemia. CDR3s include the opening cysteine and the closing phenylalanine or tryptophan. Fields, in order: D gene, J gene, V gene, clone size, CDR3 protein, CDR3 DNA. The D gene is left open where the match is weak. For some rows the clone size is stated as once, few or many, or as a class when expanded; others skip it.

D gene: .; J gene: TRBJ2-3; V gene: TRBV20-1; clone size: many; CDR3 protein: CSARASKGTDTQYF; CDR3 DNA: TGCAGTGCTAGAGCCTCCAAGGGCACAGATACGCAGTATTTT
D gene: TRBD2; J gene: TRBJ2-7; V gene: TRBV20-1; clone size: many; CDR3 protein: CSATNFLVSGRFYEQYF; CDR3 DNA: TGCAGTGCCACGAACTTTTTGGTTAGCGGGCGATTCTACGAGCAGTACTTC
D gene: .; J gene: TRBJ2-2; V gene: TRBV2; clone size: .; CDR3 protein: CASTKVGSGELFF; CDR3 DNA: TGTGCCAGCACCAAGGTTGGGTCCGGGGAGCTGTTTTTT
D gene: .; J gene: TRBJ2-7; V gene: TRBV12-3/TRBV12-4; clone size: many; CDR3 protein: CASRSDNYEQYF; CDR3 DNA: TGTGCCAGCAGATCGGACAACTACGAGCAGTACTTC
D gene: .; J gene: TRBJ2-5; V gene: TRBV5-1; clone size: many; CDR3 protein: CASSLNGGSQETQYF; CDR3 DNA: TGCGCCAGCAGCTTGAATGGGGGTTCCCAAGAGACCCAGTACTTC
D gene: .; J gene: TRBJ1-2; V gene: TRBV20-1; clone size: many; CDR3 protein: CSAVTGTNGYTF; CDR3 DNA: TGCAGTGCCGTCACAGGGACGAATGGCTACACCTTC
D gene: TRBD2; J gene: TRBJ2-1; V gene: TRBV14; clone size: few; CDR3 protein: CASSPGLAGGRNEQFF; CDR3 DNA: TGTGCCAGCAGCCCAGGACTAGCGGGAGGGCGGAATGAGCAGTTCTTC
D gene: TRBD1; J gene: TRBJ1-1; V gene: TRBV5-1; clone size: many; CDR3 protein: CASSSLTSGTGIEAFF; CDR3 DNA: TGCGCCAGCAGCTCTCTTACTTCAGGGACAGGTATTGAAGCTTTCTTT
D gene: .; J gene: TRBJ2-5; V gene: TRBV14; clone size: many; CDR3 protein: CASSLLEYQETQYF; CDR3 DNA: TGTGCCAGCAGCCTACTGGAGTACCAAGAGACCCAGTACTTC
D gene: TRBD2; J gene: TRBJ2-5; V gene: TRBV29-1; clone size: few; CDR3 protein: CSVVGLAGGLETQYF; CDR3 DNA: TGCAGCGTGGTCGGACTAGCGGGGGGATTAGAGACCCAGTACTTC
D gene: .; J gene: TRBJ2-3; V gene: TRBV12-3/TRBV12-4; clone size: many; CDR3 protein: CASSFAGGTDTQYF; CDR3 DNA: TGTGCCAGCAGTTTCGCAGGGGGCACAGATACGCAGTATTTT
D gene: .; J gene: TRBJ2-7; V gene: TRBV6-1; clone size: many; CDR3 protein: CASSEISGLPYEQYF; CDR3 DNA: TGTGCCAGCAGTGAAATAAGCGGTCTTCCCTACGAGCAGTACTTC
D gene: .; J gene: TRBJ2-2; V gene: TRBV10-3; clone size: many; CDR3 protein: CAISESQGGHTGELFF; CDR3 DNA: TGTGCCATCAGTGAGTCGCAGGGAGGTCACACCGGGGAGCTGTTTTTT
D gene: TRBD1; J gene: TRBJ2-1; V gene: TRBV2; clone size: .; CDR3 protein: CASSRQGAQYNEQFF; CDR3 DNA: TGTGCCAGCAGCCGACAGGGGGCGCAATACAATGAGCAGTTCTTC
D gene: TRBD2; J gene: TRBJ2-1; V gene: TRBV7-9; clone size: many; CDR3 protein: CASSPREGPDEQFF; CDR3 DNA: TGTGCCAGCAGCCCGCGGGAGGGCCCCGATGAGCAGTTCTTC
D gene: .; J gene: TRBJ1-5; V gene: TRBV9; clone size: .; CDR3 protein: CASSVLPDGNQPQHF; CDR3 DNA: TGTGCCAGCAGCGTTCTCCCTGACGGAAATCAGCCCCAGCATTTT
D gene: TRBD1; J gene: TRBJ2-7; V gene: TRBV7-2; clone size: many; CDR3 protein: CASSQRTGRYEQYF; CDR3 DNA: TGTGCCAGCAGCCAAAGGACAGGAAGATACGAGCAGTACTTC
D gene: TRBD1; J gene: TRBJ2-4; V gene: TRBV25-1; clone size: .; CDR3 protein: CASSGGTGIQLAKNIQYF; CDR3 DNA: TGTGCCAGCAGTGGCGGGACAGGGATTCAACTAGCCAAAAACATTCAGTACTTC
D gene: .; J gene: TRBJ1-5; V gene: TRBV28; clone size: many; CDR3 protein: CASRGHGNQPQHF; CDR3 DNA: TGTGCCAGCAGGGGTCACGGGAATCAGCCCCAGCATTTT
D gene: .; J gene: TRBJ2-2; V gene: TRBV5-1; clone size: few; CDR3 protein: CASSLNSPGELFF; CDR3 DNA: TGCGCCAGCAGCTTGAACTCGCCCGGGGAGCTGTTTTTT
D gene: .; J gene: TRBJ1-2; V gene: TRBV20-1; clone size: many; CDR3 protein: CSVPVLVYGYTF; CDR3 DNA: TGCAGTGTACCCGTACTGGTCTATGGCTACACCTTC
D gene: TRBD1; J gene: TRBJ2-1; V gene: TRBV19; clone size: .; CDR3 protein: CASRLGQGGRNEQFF; CDR3 DNA: TGTGCCAGTAGATTGGGACAGGGGGGACGGAATGAGCAGTTCTTC
D gene: TRBD2; J gene: TRBJ2-3; V gene: TRBV12-3/TRBV12-4; clone size: .; CDR3 protein: CASSLGASGRRATDTQYF; CDR3 DNA: TGTGCCAGCAGTTTAGGGGCTAGCGGGAGGCGGGCTACAGATACGCAGTATTTT
D gene: .; J gene: TRBJ1-6; V gene: TRBV9; clone size: many; CDR3 protein: CASSVADSPLHF; CDR3 DNA: TGTGCCAGCAGCGTAGCCGATTCACCCCTCCACTTT
D gene: .; J gene: TRBJ2-3; V gene: TRBV20-1; clone size: many; CDR3 protein: CSASTPGSGSTDTQYF; CDR3 DNA: TGCAGTGCTTCCACCCCGGGATCTGGGAGCACAGATACGCAGTATTTT
D gene: TRBD2; J gene: TRBJ2-2; V gene: TRBV5-1; clone size: many; CDR3 protein: CASSWTSGSGGGELFF; CDR3 DNA: TGCGCCAGCAGTTGGACTAGCGGGAGCGGAGGCGGGGAGCTGTTTTTT
D gene: .; J gene: TRBJ1-2; V gene: TRBV29-1; clone size: .; CDR3 protein: CSVEDPRGNYGYTF; CDR3 DNA: TGCAGCGTTGAAGACCCCCGGGGTAACTATGGCTACACCTTC
D gene: .; J gene: TRBJ1-1; V gene: TRBV6-5; clone size: many; CDR3 protein: CASTGDTEAFF; CDR3 DNA: TGTGCCAGCACGGGTGACACTGAAGCTTTCTTT
D gene: .; J gene: TRBJ2-7; V gene: TRBV28; clone size: many; CDR3 protein: CASSSVGGFYEQYF; CDR3 DNA: TGTGCCAGCAGTTCAGTTGGGGGATTCTACGAGCAGTACTTC
D gene: TRBD1; J gene: TRBJ1-2; V gene: TRBV6-2/TRBV6-3; clone size: many; CDR3 protein: CASSPTGPPGYTF; CDR3 DNA: TGTGCCAGCAGCCCGACAGGGCCCCCTGGCTACACCTTC
D gene: .; J gene: TRBJ1-3; V gene: TRBV12-3/TRBV12-4; clone size: many; CDR3 protein: CASSFDSNSGNTIYF; CDR3 DNA: TGTGCCAGCAGCTTCGACAGCAACTCTGGAAACACCATATATTTT
D gene: .; J gene: TRBJ1-5; V gene: TRBV30; clone size: .; CDR3 protein: CAWSGSGGQPQHF; CDR3 DNA: TGTGCCTGGTCGGGAAGTGGGGGTCAGCCCCAGCATTTT
D gene: .; J gene: TRBJ1-1; V gene: TRBV7-9; clone size: many; CDR3 protein: CASSEDTEAFF; CDR3 DNA: TGTGCCAGCAGCGAAGACACTGAAGCTTTCTTT
D gene: .; J gene: TRBJ1-1; V gene: TRBV20-1; clone size: many; CDR3 protein: CSARVPGKNTEAFF; CDR3 DNA: TGCAGTGCTAGAGTTCCGGGTAAGAACACTGAAGCTTTCTTT
D gene: .; J gene: TRBJ2-3; V gene: TRBV28; clone size: many; CDR3 protein: CASSPKDSQLTDTQYF; CDR3 DNA: TGTGCCAGCAGTCCAAAGGACAGCCAACTTACAGATACGCAGTATTTT
D gene: .; J gene: TRBJ2-1; V gene: TRBV20-1; clone size: few; CDR3 protein: CCARPDRRESSYNEQFF; CDR3 DNA: TGCTGTGCTAGACCTGATCGCAGGGAAAGCTCCTACAATGAGCAGTTCTTC
D gene: .; J gene: TRBJ2-5; V gene: TRBV4-3; clone size: many; CDR3 protein: CASSQGVPGPEETQYF; CDR3 DNA: TGCGCCAGCAGCCAAGGGGTACCGGGCCCCGAGGAGACCCAGTACTTC